The entry that follows covers one T cell receptor (beta chain) sequence. Antigen: not known. The data stem from a study of cytomegalovirus exposure and HLA in healthy donors. The primer mix had 60 Vbeta and 13 Jbeta primers. Sequencing was performed with immunoSEQ multiplex PCR; in TCRdb, only in-frame clones are kept and a portion is missing. There are about 140,000 clones in the sample; 64% occur only once, and under 2.5% lies in the top ten. In germline, CDR1 is MNHNS, CDR2 SASEGT. The J segment lost 6 bases and the V segment lost 4 bases, leaving 6 bases of the junction unmatched. The CDR3 length is 15 residues. Findings and limits, study-wide: Later work associated approximately 17,000 TCR beta sequences with HLA alleles at 0.05 false discovery rate.

Sequencing was done on a sample of PBMCs. This TCR was recovered from a woman aged 40 to 55 in good health and CMV-seronegative. V gene TRBV6-1 combines with J gene TRBJ1-4, with 9 bases identical to TRBD1. This chain's CDR3 is CASSVAGTGYEKLFF. The CDR3 DNA reads TGTGCCAGCAGTGTTGCCGGGACAGGGTATGAAAAACTGTTTTTT.